The rows below give T cell receptor beta chains drawn from one sample of a study of blood T cell repertoires in COVID-19. Generated by immunoSEQ multiplex PCR, the TCRdb table keeps only in-frame clones and is missing some. The table has roughly 94,000 clones, roughly 88% seen once. The sample comprised peripheral blood. The receptors originated from a man in his fifties or sixties with acute or convalescent COVID-19. The CDR3 runs from the conserved cysteine through the conserved F or W. The D gene is left open where the match is weak. Only some rows state a clone size, as once, few, many or a class for expanded clones.

NA	TRBV28	16	TRBD1	TRBJ1-3	CASIRDRVAAGNTIYF	TGTGCCAGCATCCGGGACAGGGTCGCGGCTGGAAACACCATATATTTT
NA	TRBV7-2	15	NA	TRBJ1-5	CASSPDGNRNQPQHF	TGTGCCAGCAGCCCTGACGGCAACAGGAATCAGCCCCAGCATTTT
few	TRBV5-1	15	TRBD1	TRBJ2-5	CASSPRDRGHETQYF	TGCGCCAGCAGCCCCCGGGACAGGGGGCACGAGACCCAGTACTTC
NA	TRBV2	13	NA	TRBJ1-1	CASRIQMYTEAFF	TGTGCCAGCAGGATACAGATGTACACTGAAGCTTTCTTT
NA	TRBV4-1	14	NA	TRBJ2-5	CASSPGGQRETQYF	TGCGCCAGCTCCCCCGGAGGCCAGAGGGAGACCCAGTACTTC
NA	TRBV3-1/TRBV3-2	15	NA	TRBJ2-2	CASSRGVGVTGELFF	TGTGCCAGCAGCCGGGGTGTAGGGGTGACCGGGGAGCTGTTTTTT
NA	TRBV12-5	15	TRBD1	TRBJ1-1	CASGWGQRKNTEAFF	TGTGCTAGTGGTTGGGGACAGCGAAAGAACACTGAAGCTTTCTTT
NA	TRBV28	16	NA	TRBJ2-7	CASSPRGRGDSYEQYF	TGTGCCAGCAGTCCCCGGGGCAGGGGGGACTCCTACGAGCAGTACTTC
NA	TRBV7-8	15	NA	TRBJ2-1	CASSLGGLTYNEQFF	TGTGCCAGCAGCTTAGGTGGACTAACGTACAATGAGCAGTTCTTC
NA	TRBV5-4	17	NA	TRBJ1-2	CASSIYMTGGFNYGYTF	TGTGCCAGCAGCATTTATATGACAGGCGGATTCAACTATGGCTACACCTTC
NA	TRBV7-2	15	NA	TRBJ1-5	CASSSSGQVNQPQHF	TGTGCCAGCAGCTCGTCCGGTCAGGTCAATCAGCCCCAGCATTTT
NA	TRBV24-1	20	TRBD2	TRBJ2-3	CATSDSPGTSGGAATDTQYF	TGTGCCACCAGTGACTCACCCGGGACTAGCGGGGGGGCCGCCACAGATACGCAGTATTTT
NA	TRBV12-3/TRBV12-4	12	NA	TRBJ1-2	CASSLGRYGYTF	TGTGCCAGCAGTTTGGGCCGCTATGGCTACACCTTC
NA	TRBV24-1	14	NA	TRBJ1-2	CATSDYRFNYGYTF	TGTGCCACCAGTGATTACCGGTTTAACTATGGCTACACCTTC
NA	TRBV19	19	TRBD1	TRBJ1-6	CASSRYRGQGTPGNSPLHF	TGTGCCAGTAGTAGATACCGGGGACAGGGGACCCCGGGGAATTCACCCCTCCACTTT
NA	TRBV28	16	TRBD2	TRBJ2-1	CASSIRLAGLYNEQFF	TGTGCCAGCAGTATCCGACTAGCGGGGCTCTACAATGAGCAGTTCTTC
few	TRBV16	13	TRBD1	TRBJ1-6	CASSLDRGSPLHF	TGTGCCAGCAGCCTTGACAGGGGATCACCCCTCCACTTT
NA	TRBV7-2	12	NA	TRBJ2-7	CASRLSSYEQYF	TGTGCCAGCAGGCTGAGCTCCTACGAGCAGTACTTC
few	TRBV29-1	14	TRBD1	TRBJ2-1	CSVGRTGDYNEQFF	TGCAGCGTTGGTCGGACAGGGGACTACAATGAGCAGTTCTTC
few	TRBV4-1	14	NA	TRBJ1-2	CASSQEGGKAGYTF	TGCGCCAGCAGCCAAGAAGGAGGGAAAGCTGGCTACACCTTC
NA	TRBV3-1/TRBV3-2	14	NA	TRBJ1-4	CASSLSGAGEKLFF	TGTGCCAGCAGCCTCTCGGGAGCCGGTGAAAAACTGTTTTTT
NA	TRBV7-6	15	TRBD1	TRBJ1-1	CASSLGQGMNTEAFF	TGTGCCAGCAGCTTGGGACAGGGAATGAACACTGAAGCTTTCTTT
NA	TRBV6-2/TRBV6-3	18	TRBD2	TRBJ2-3	CASSTYLLRTSGTDTQYF	TGTGCCAGCAGCACGTACCTTCTTCGGACTAGCGGAACAGATACGCAGTATTTT